Listed here are 29 T cell receptor beta chains from one sample, sequenced in a study of Ad26.COV2.S vaccination and SARS-CoV-2 variants. The treatment denotes: 15 to 20 received Ad26.COV2.S at low or high dose, single or two shots; 5 received placebo; per-sample allocation not given. Collection of the samples took place on day 63 after the first injection of vaccine or placebo. Here immunoSEQ multiplex PCR was the method, and the copy in TCRdb shows in-frame clones only, minus some. The profile shows just over 350,000 clones, about 88% of them singletons. This specimen consisted of peripheral blood, obtained in a trial of Ad26.COV2.S vaccine versus placebo. These receptors all come from a person aged 18-60 years who received the Ad26.COV2.S COVID-19 vaccine or a placebo.

V usage is TRBV19 and J usage is TRBJ2-7; D may be TRBD1 or TRBD2 (5 bases each). The CDR3 has 16 residues. V was cut by 0 bases and J by 3 bases, with 15 bases left in between. Germline V gene lookup returns CDR1 LNHDA and CDR2 SQIVND (reference sequence). The CDR3 is CASSIDRDLGDYEQYF. The CDR3 DNA is TGTGCCAGTAGTATAGACCGGGACCTAGGGGACTACGAGCAGTACTTC.

The J gene is TRBJ2-1, the V gene TRBV11-2; TRBD2 agrees at 9 bases. V lost 3 bases and J lost 7; bases outside the gene matches: 10. Germline V lookup: CDR1 SGHAT, CDR2 FQNNGV. This CDR3 has 16 residues. This chain's CDR3 is CASSFDPREGRNEQFF. Here the CDR3 DNA reads TGTGCCAGCAGCTTCGACCCGCGGGAGGGCCGGAATGAGCAGTTCTTC.

This chain uses TRBV7-2 with TRBJ2-3; D remains unclear. Between the trimmed V and J ends, which lost 1 base and 1 base, there was a span of 9 bases. In germline, CDR1 is SGHTA, CDR2 FQGNSA. The CDR3 contains 15 residues. CDR3 residues: CASSLGGAGTDTQYF. As DNA, the CDR3 is TGTGCCAGCAGCTTAGGAGGAGCTGGCACAGATACGCAGTATTTT.

This clone was recorded once. The V and J genes are TRBV10-3 and TRBJ2-7; possibly TRBD1 or TRBD2 for D (5 bases each). Germline V gene lookup returns CDR1 ENHRY and CDR2 SYGVKD. The CDR3 sequence is 15 residues long. Trimming cost V 2 bases and J 0 bases, with 11 bases left between them. The CDR3 loop reads CAISEAPGRSYEQYF. DNA for the CDR3: TGTGCCATCAGTGAGGCCCCGGGACGCTCCTACGAGCAGTACTTC.

The chain recombines TRBV14 with TRBJ2-3; TRBD2 matches 10 bases. This CDR3 has 16 residues. V dropped 5 bases and J dropped 2; count of bases not matched to a gene: 7. Per germline, CDR1 SGHDN and CDR2 FVKESK. The CDR3 region is CASSFSGRPITDTQYF. DNA of the CDR3: TGTGCCAGCAGCTTTAGCGGGAGGCCTATCACAGATACGCAGTATTTT. The full variable domain, its missing parts supplied by reference TRBV14 and TRBJ2-3, is EAGVTQFPSHSVIEKGQTVTLRCDPISGHDNLYWYRRVMGKEIKFLLHFVKESKQDESGMPNNRFLAERTGGTYSTLKVQPAELEDSGVYFCASSFSGRPITDTQYFGPGTRLTVL.

In the case of this clone: A read error may produce the germline difference seen at one junction end. Within the sample, other DNA sequences also encode this same CDR3. The rearrangement uses TRBV6-5 and TRBJ2-1; D ambiguous. Germline V gives CDR1 MNHEY, CDR2 SVGAGI. There are 11 residues in the CDR3. The DNA of the CDR3 is TGTGCCAGCAGCTCCAACAATGAGCAGTTCTTC. It codes for CASSSNNEQFF.

V is TRBV5-1 and J is TRBJ2-3; the D gene is possibly TRBD2 (6 bases). The V and J ends lost 0 bases and 3 bases respectively, with 11 bases between them. Germline lookup yields CDR1 SGHRS and CDR2 YFSETQ. The CDR3 consists of 15 residues. The CDR3 region has the DNA TGCGCCAGCAGCTTGGGCGGGGAGTTTACAGATACGCAGTATTTT. Residues: CASSLGGEFTDTQYF. The full variable domain, with the rest looked up from reference TRBV5-1 and TRBJ2-3, is KAGVTQTPRYLIKTRGQQVTLSCSPISGHRSVSWYQQTPGQGLQFLFEYFSETQRNKGNFPGRFSGRQFSNSRSEMNVSTLELGDSALYLCASSLGGEFTDTQYFGPGTRLTVL.

The rearrangement uses TRBV10-3 and TRBJ1-1; 7 bases agree with TRBD1. J was trimmed by 3 bases and V by 0 bases; bases with no gene match: 4. This CDR3 is built from 15 residues. From germline, CDR1 is ENHRY and CDR2 SYGVKD. CDR3 in amino acids: CAISESNRGDTEAFF. The CDR3 region has the DNA TGTGCCATCAGTGAGTCTAACAGGGGCGACACTGAAGCTTTCTTT.

CDR3 sequence (DNA): TGTGCCAGCAGTTTTGGCGGGAGGGCCGGGGAGCTGTTTTTT. Translated: CASSFGGRAGELFF. This sequence joins TRBV28 and TRBJ2-2; 9 nucleotides align to TRBD2. This CDR3 has 14 residues. The V segment lost 3 bases and the J segment 6 bases; nucleotides outside the gene matches: 2. Germline CDR1 is MDHEN and CDR2 is SYDVKM.

The chain uses TRBV6-5 and TRBJ1-1; D not resolved. Germline V gene sequence: CDR1 MNHEY, CDR2 SVGAGI. V was pared by 6 bases and J by 0 bases, with 14 bases between. CDR3 length: 15 residues. The CDR3 bases are TGTGCCAGCAGGAGGGATCTGCAGCTGAACACTGAAGCTTTCTTT. Translating it yields CASRRDLQLNTEAFF.

This clone was counted once. The chain employs TRBV3-1 (or the pseudogene TRBV3-2) and TRBJ1-1; 8 positions agree with TRBD1. V dropped 1 base and J dropped 3; count of bases not matched to a gene: 7. The CDR3 runs to 16 residues. Germline values: CDR1 LGHDT, CDR2 YNNKEL (reference sequence). CDR3 in amino acids: CASSQGTGGKDTEAFF. The CDR3 bases are TGTGCCAGCAGCCAAGGAACAGGGGGAAAGGACACTGAAGCTTTCTTT.

The V and J genes are TRBV12-5 and TRBJ2-7, with TRBD1 matching 9 bases. CDR1 is LGHNT and CDR2 is FRNRAP in the germline V gene. The CDR3 contains 12 residues. For the CDR3, the DNA is TGTACGGGACAGGGTAGGTCCTACGAGCAGTACTTC. It translates to CTGQGRSYEQYF.

Turning to this clone: An end of the junction does not agree with germline; a read error may underlie this. The V gene is TRBV25-1, the J gene TRBJ1-2; 9 bases match TRBD1. Germline-derived CDR1 and CDR2 are MGHDK and SYGVNS. The CDR3 runs 13 residues. The CDR3 nucleotides read TGTGCCAGCAGTCTCCCCGGGACAGGGTTTCCGTTCTTC. This encodes CASSLPGTGFPFF.

The rearrangement uses TRBV19 and TRBJ2-1; a weak D match, TRBD1 (6 bases). Trimming removed 7 bases at V and 9 bases at J, with 13 bases between. Germline V gene data show CDR1 as LNHDA and CDR2 as SQIVND (reference sequence). The CDR3 contains 12 residues. DNA for the CDR3: TGTGCCAGTATCCCCCCGGACAGTGAGCAGTTCTTC. Translation: CASIPPDSEQFF.

The chain combines TRBV5-1 with TRBJ2-7, with D tentatively TRBD1 (6 bases). V gave up 4 bases and J gave up 7 bases, with 21 bases separating them. Germline V lookup: CDR1 SGHRS, CDR2 YFSETQ. CDR3 length equals 15 residues. This CDR3 is CASSKQGSLPREQYF. As DNA, the CDR3 is TGCGCCAGCAGCAAACAGGGCAGTTTGCCTCGGGAGCAGTACTTC.

The CDR3 spells CASSQEDRYEQYF. The CDR3 DNA is TGTGCCAGCAGCCAAGAGGACAGGTACGAGCAGTACTTC. This chain links TRBV5-5 with TRBJ2-7; 7 bases are shared with TRBD1. The CDR3 runs 13 residues. Trimming removed 4 bases from V and 4 bases from J; junction bases left unmatched: 5. CDR1 is SGHKS, CDR2 YYEKEE, per germline (reference sequence).

The table lists this clone with a few counts. The rearrangement uses TRBV2 and TRBJ1-4; 7 nucleotides agree with TRBD1. Germline assignment: CDR1 SNHLY and CDR2 FYNNEI. V dropped 6 bases and J dropped 6; count of bases not matched to a gene: 10. This CDR3 is built from 15 residues. CDR3 sequence reads: CASRGQPVKDEKLFF. DNA for the CDR3: TGTGCCAGCAGGGGACAGCCGGTGAAAGATGAAAAACTGTTTTTT.

The chain is built from TRBV18 and TRBJ2-3; D is undetermined. V lost 1 base, J lost 0 bases, and 17 bases lay in between. Germline assignment: CDR1 KGHSH and CDR2 LQKENI. The CDR3 is made up of 18 amino acids. CDR3 amino acids: CASSPLSFTATSTDTQYF. CDR3 nucleotides: TGTGCCAGCTCACCACTTAGTTTCACAGCAACTAGCACAGATACGCAGTATTTT.

The chain employs TRBV5-6 and TRBJ1-5; D is uncertain. Germline V gene sequence: CDR1 SGHDT, CDR2 YYEEEE. The CDR3 is 14 residues long. V gave up 0 bases and J gave up 2 bases, with 6 bases separating them. The CDR3 DNA is TGTGCCAGCAGCTTGGGTCTTCGCAATCAGCCCCAGCATTTT. This translates into CASSLGLRNQPQHF.

The V call is TRBV6-6, the J call TRBJ1-1; D is ambiguous. Per the germline V gene, CDR1 is MNHNY and CDR2 is SVGAGI (reference sequence). CDR3 length: 16 amino acids. Trimming took off 3 bases at V and 1 base at J, with 15 bases between the two ends. CDR3 region: CASSYPYGRENTEAFF. In DNA, the CDR3 is TGTGCCAGCAGTTATCCGTACGGACGGGAGAACACTGAAGCTTTCTTT.

The chain links TRBV30 to TRBJ2-3, with a possible D match to TRBD1 (6 bases). V was trimmed by 5 bases and J by 3 bases, leaving 6 bases between them. The CDR3 runs to 11 residues. Germline CDR1 GTSNPN, CDR2 SVGIG (reference sequence). As DNA, the CDR3 is TGTGCCTGGGGGACAACAGATACGCAGTATTTT. Amino acids: CAWGTTDTQYF.

CDR3: CASSLAYHRELNEKLFF. CDR3 coding DNA: TGTGCCAGCAGCCTCGCTTACCACAGGGAACTTAATGAAAAACTGTTTTTT. The J gene is TRBJ1-4, the V gene TRBV3-1 (or the pseudogene TRBV3-2), with D possibly matching TRBD1 (6 bases). The germline gives CDR1 LGHDT, CDR2 YNNKEL (reference sequence). The CDR3 length is 17 residues. V lost 4 bases to trimming and J lost 4 bases, with 19 bases between them.

This chain connects TRBV10-3 to TRBJ2-1, with D hard to call. CDR1 and CDR2 from the germline V gene are ENHRY and SYGVKD. V was clipped by 6 bases and J by 13 bases, with 13 bases between them. This CDR3 has 11 amino acids. The CDR3 DNA sequence: TGTGCCATCAGAGATGCTTCTTACCAGTTCTTC. This translates into CAIRDASYQFF.

This chain links TRBV11-2 with TRBJ2-3, with TRBD2 matching 10 bases. There are 17 residues in the CDR3. Germline V gene sequence: CDR1 SGHAT, CDR2 FQNNGV. With 4 bases clipped from V and 1 base from J, the junction kept 8 bases outside the gene matches. The CDR3 is CASSSGAGGEGTDTQYF. Written as DNA, the CDR3 is TGTGCCAGCAGCTCAGGAGCGGGGGGGGAGGGCACAGATACGCAGTATTTT.

The V call is TRBV5-6, the J call TRBJ2-1, with 9 bases that match TRBD2. The CDR3 is made up of 17 amino acids. The V gene end was trimmed by 1 base and the J gene end by 2 bases; junction bases not matched to a gene: 7. Germline values: CDR1 SGHDT, CDR2 YYEEEE. Here the CDR3 DNA reads TGTGCCAGCAGCTTGAGTATGACTAGCGGAACCTACAATGAGCAGTTCTTC. As protein: CASSLSMTSGTYNEQFF. The full variable domain, in which reference TRBV5-6 and TRBJ2-1 provide the parts outside the CDR3, is DAGVTQSPTHLIKTRGQQVTLRCSPKSGHDTVSWYQQALGQGPQFIFQYYEEEERQRGNFPDRFSGHQFPNYSSELNVNALLLGDSALYLCASSLSMTSGTYNEQFFGPGTRLTVL.

The chain joins TRBV10-1 to TRBJ2-3; unclear D gene. Trimming took 3 bases from V and 13 from J, leaving 11 bases between them. The CDR3 is made up of 11 amino acids. The germline gives CDR1 WNHNN, CDR2 SYGVQD (reference sequence). The DNA of the CDR3 is TGCGCCAGCAGTGATACGCACGAGAAGTATTTT. Residues: CASSDTHEKYF.

Comments on this clone: The sample carries other DNA sequences with the same CDR3. The V and J genes are TRBV27 and TRBJ1-1, with D possibly TRBD1 on 5 matching bases. Germline V lookup: CDR1 MNHEY, CDR2 SMNVEV (reference sequence). V was trimmed by 2 bases and J by 0 bases, leaving 7 bases between them. The length of the CDR3 is 14 residues. The CDR3 region is CASSLRGVNTEAFF. CDR3 DNA: TGTGCCAGCAGTTTAAGAGGGGTGAACACTGAAGCTTTCTTT.

This clone was picked up a small number of times. The chain joins TRBV27 to TRBJ1-1; 9 nucleotides align to TRBD1. V shed 2 bases, J shed 7 bases, and the junction held 8 bases outside the gene matches. The germline V gene has CDR1 MNHEY and CDR2 SMNVEV (reference sequence). This CDR3 contains 15 residues. The CDR3 here is CASSLRDRVNIEAFF. Written as DNA, the CDR3 is TGTGCCAGCAGTTTAAGGGACAGGGTTAATATTGAAGCTTTCTTT.

This clone was seen only once. This sequence joins TRBV4-3 and TRBJ1-2; D possibly corresponds to TRBD1 (5 bases). From germline, CDR1 is LGHNA and CDR2 YSLEER. V dropped 0 bases and J dropped 4 bases, with 12 bases sitting between them. This CDR3 contains 15 residues. The CDR3 protein is CASSQEGEGSYGYTF. The CDR3 bases are TGCGCCAGCAGCCAAGAAGGCGAGGGGAGCTATGGCTACACCTTC.